The 13 T cell receptor beta chains below were found in one sample sequenced in a study of blood T cell repertoires in COVID-19. Sequencing used immunoSEQ multiplex PCR; TCRdb keeps in-frame clones, though not all of them. The table lists approximately 380,000 clones, 91% of them singletons. Sample: PBMCs or T cells enriched from blood (not recorded which). All receptors derive from a middle-aged woman who had been exposed to COVID-19.

With regard to this clone: At the DNA level, this CDR3 is encoded by other sequences in the same sample as well. V gene TRBV30 combines with J gene TRBJ1-5; the D gene is possibly TRBD1 (6 bases). Trimming took 0 bases from V and 4 from J, leaving 13 bases between them. Germline V gene sequence: CDR1 GTSNPN, CDR2 SVGIG (reference sequence). The CDR3 spans 15 residues. Here the CDR3 reads CAWSVPTGSNQPQHF. In nucleotides, the CDR3 is TGTGCCTGGAGTGTACCGACAGGAAGTAATCAGCCCCAGCATTTT. The whole variable domain, remainder taken from reference TRBV30 and TRBJ1-5, is SQTIHQWPATLVQPVGSPLSLECTVEGTSNPNLYWYRQAAGRGLQLLFYSVGIGQISSEVPQNLSASRPQDRQFILSSKKLLLSDSGFYLCAWSVPTGSNQPQHFGDGTRLSIL.

J is TRBJ1-1 and V is TRBV18; D remains ambiguous. V dropped 4 bases and J dropped 7 bases, with 19 bases sitting between them. Per the germline V gene, CDR1 is KGHSH and CDR2 is LQKENI. This CDR3 has 15 amino acids. DNA for the CDR3: TGTGCCAGCTCACTAGCGTCTCTAAAGAAGGGTGAAGCTTTCTTT. Encoded protein: CASSLASLKKGEAFF.

This chain links TRBV10-3 with TRBJ2-3, with 9 bases that match TRBD1. J gave up 4 bases and V 4 bases, and 6 bases lay outside the gene matches. The CDR3 spans 15 residues. CDR1 is ENHRY and CDR2 is SYGVKD in the germline V gene. In nucleotides, the CDR3 is TGTGCCATCAGTGTGGGACAGGGTCCCTCAGATACGCAGTATTTT. Amino acid sequence: CAISVGQGPSDTQYF.

The chain uses TRBV11-2 and TRBJ2-7; unclear D gene. CDR3 size: 13 residues. CDR1 and CDR2 from the germline V gene are SGHAT and FQNNGV. The V end was cut by 3 bases, the J end by 0 bases, with 6 bases between. In nucleotides, the CDR3 is TGTGCCAGCAGCTTCCAACTCTCCTACGAGCAGTACTTC. Protein product: CASSFQLSYEQYF.

The gene calls are TRBV3-1 (or the pseudogene TRBV3-2) and TRBJ2-3; the match to TRBD2 covers 12 bases. Germline V gene sequence: CDR1 LGHDT, CDR2 YNNKEL (reference sequence). V lost 4 bases, J lost 6 bases, and 8 bases stayed unmatched. CDR3 length equals 16 residues. The CDR3 coding sequence is TGTGCCAGCAGCCTCGGCCGGACTAGCGGGACCGATACGCAGTATTTT. Its translation is CASSLGRTSGTDTQYF.

The V gene is TRBV11-3, the J gene TRBJ2-3, with D possibly matching TRBD2 (6 bases). The germline CDR1 and CDR2 sequences are SGHNT and YENEEA. Between the trimmed V and J ends, which lost 1 base and 1 base, there was a span of 9 bases. This CDR3 contains 15 residues. The CDR3 coding sequence is TGTGCCAGCAGCTTAGGACTAGGGGGCACAGATACGCAGTATTTT. Its protein is CASSLGLGGTDTQYF.

About this clone: The same CDR3 also results from other DNA sequences found in this sample. The rearrangement uses TRBV7-9 and TRBJ1-1; 7 bases map to TRBD1. This CDR3 is built from 15 residues. The ends lost 1 base at V and 1 base at J; junction bases unmatched: 3. Looked up from germline, CDR1 is SEHNR and CDR2 is FQNEAQ (reference sequence). The CDR3 spells CASSLGDRENTEAFF. For the CDR3, the DNA is TGTGCCAGCAGCTTAGGGGACAGAGAGAACACTGAAGCTTTCTTT.

The V call is TRBV5-6, the J call TRBJ1-3; no definite D call. Germline V gives CDR1 SGHDT, CDR2 YYEEEE. Trimming took off 0 bases at V and 3 bases at J, with 4 bases between the two ends. The CDR3 has 13 residues. The CDR3, as DNA: TGTGCCAGCAGCTTGGCCGGTGGAAACACCATATATTTT. Translating gives CASSLAGGNTIYF. The whole variable domain, filled in from reference TRBV5-6 and TRBJ1-3, reads DAGVTQSPTHLIKTRGQQVTLRCSPKSGHDTVSWYQQALGQGPQFIFQYYEEEERQRGNFPDRFSGHQFPNYSSELNVNALLLGDSALYLCASSLAGGNTIYFGEGSWLTVV.

This rearrangement joins TRBV14 to TRBJ1-2; 10 bases are a match to TRBD1. The CDR3 is made up of 13 amino acids. J lost 4 bases, V lost 8 bases, and 4 bases had no gene match. The germline V gene encodes CDR1 SGHDN and CDR2 FVKESK. The CDR3 DNA reads as TGTGCCAGCGCGGACAGGGGGATCTATGGCTACACCTTC. This gives the protein CASADRGIYGYTF.

The chain joins TRBV10-1 to TRBJ1-1, with D perhaps TRBD1 (5 bases). The CDR3 spans 16 residues. Looked up from germline, CDR1 is WNHNN and CDR2 is SYGVQD (reference sequence). V lost 2 bases, J lost 1 base, and 14 bases lay in between. The CDR3 is CASSEHQGLGNTEAFF. The CDR3, as DNA: TGCGCCAGCAGTGAGCACCAGGGACTAGGGAACACTGAAGCTTTCTTT.

The chain uses TRBV19 and TRBJ1-5; D is ambiguous. V lost 5 bases, J lost 7 bases, and 18 bases lay in between. Germline assignment: CDR1 LNHDA and CDR2 SQIVND (reference sequence). CDR3 length: 15 residues. CDR3 protein: CASSFLPPGLQPQHF. CDR3 DNA: TGTGCCAGTAGTTTCCTCCCGCCGGGGTTGCAGCCCCAGCATTTT.

The CDR3 nucleotides are TGTGCCTGGAGTGTAGTGTCCAGCGGGGTCTCCCGTTTAGACAATGAGCAGTTCTTC. Its translation is CAWSVVSSGVSRLDNEQFF. The chain recombines TRBV30 with TRBJ2-1, with 7 bases fitting TRBD2. The junction had 19 bases not matched to a gene; V was cut back by 0 bases and J by 5 bases. The CDR3 has 19 residues. Germline loops: CDR1 GTSNPN, CDR2 SVGIG (reference sequence).

This chain links TRBV7-6 with TRBJ1-3; the match to TRBD1 covers 9 bases. The CDR3 extends over 16 amino acids. Germline V lookup: CDR1 SGHVS, CDR2 FNYEAQ. Trimming cost V 0 bases and J 8 bases; bases outside gene matches: 8. CDR3 nucleotide sequence: TGTGCCAGCAGCTTAGCGGCGGGACAGGGAGTGCACACCATATATTTT. The encoded protein is CASSLAAGQGVHTIYF. The variable domain in full, completed from reference TRBV7-6 and TRBJ1-3, reads GAGVSQSPRYKVTKRGQDVALRCDPISGHVSLYWYRQALGQGPEFLTYFNYEAQQDKSGLPNDRFSAERPEGSISTLTIQRTEQRDSAMYRCASSLAAGQGVHTIYFGEGSWLTVV.